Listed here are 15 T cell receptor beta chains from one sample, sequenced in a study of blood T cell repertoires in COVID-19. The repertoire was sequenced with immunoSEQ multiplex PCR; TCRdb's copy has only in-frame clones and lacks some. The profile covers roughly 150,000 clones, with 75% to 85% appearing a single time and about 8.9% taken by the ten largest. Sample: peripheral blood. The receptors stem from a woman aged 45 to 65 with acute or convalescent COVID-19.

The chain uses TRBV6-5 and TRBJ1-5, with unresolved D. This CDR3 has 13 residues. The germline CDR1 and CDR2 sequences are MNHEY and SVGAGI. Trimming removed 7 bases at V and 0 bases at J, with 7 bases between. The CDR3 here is CASKQFSNQPQHF. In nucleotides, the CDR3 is TGTGCCAGCAAACAGTTTAGCAATCAGCCCCAGCATTTT.

The CDR3 is CASSLPRTGGGEQYF. CDR3 coding DNA: TGTGCCAGCAGCTTGCCCCGGACAGGGGGCGGCGAGCAGTACTTC. The chain is built from TRBV5-5 and TRBJ2-7, with 11 positions matching TRBD1. The germline CDR1 and CDR2 sequences are SGHKS and YYEKEE (reference sequence). The CDR3 length is 15 residues. Trimming removed 1 base from V and 6 bases from J; junction bases left unmatched: 6.

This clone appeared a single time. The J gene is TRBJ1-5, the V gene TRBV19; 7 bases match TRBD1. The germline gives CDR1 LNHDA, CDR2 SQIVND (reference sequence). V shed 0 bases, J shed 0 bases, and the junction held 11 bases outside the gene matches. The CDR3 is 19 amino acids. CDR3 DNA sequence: TGTGCCAGTAGTATAGATCGATCTAGACAGGGAAATAGCAATCAGCCCCAGCATTTT. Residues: CASSIDRSRQGNSNQPQHF.

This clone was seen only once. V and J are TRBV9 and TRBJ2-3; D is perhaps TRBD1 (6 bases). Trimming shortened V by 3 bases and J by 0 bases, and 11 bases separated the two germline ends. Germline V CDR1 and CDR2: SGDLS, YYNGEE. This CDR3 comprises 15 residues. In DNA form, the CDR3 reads TGTGCCAGCAGCGCGAGACAGGTTAGCACAGATACGCAGTATTTT. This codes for CASSARQVSTDTQYF.

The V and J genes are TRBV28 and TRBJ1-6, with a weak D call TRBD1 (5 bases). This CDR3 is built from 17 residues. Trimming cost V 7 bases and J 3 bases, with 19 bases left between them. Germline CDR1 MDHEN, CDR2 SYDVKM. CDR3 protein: CASTNPGGGGYNSPLHF. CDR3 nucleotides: TGTGCCAGCACCAATCCTGGGGGGGGAGGCTATAATTCACCCCTCCACTTT.

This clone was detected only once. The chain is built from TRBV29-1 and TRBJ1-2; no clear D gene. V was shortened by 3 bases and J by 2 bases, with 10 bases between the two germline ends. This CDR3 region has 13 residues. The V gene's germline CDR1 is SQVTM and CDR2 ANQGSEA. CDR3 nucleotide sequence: TGCAGCGTTGAGGCCCGGGGAAACTATGGCTACACCTTC. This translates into CSVEARGNYGYTF.

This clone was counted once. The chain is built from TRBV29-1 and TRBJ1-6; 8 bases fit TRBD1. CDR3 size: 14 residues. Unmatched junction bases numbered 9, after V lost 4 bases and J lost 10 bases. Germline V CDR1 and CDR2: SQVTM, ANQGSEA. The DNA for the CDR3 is TGCAGCGTTGGGACAGGGATATCGGGATCACCCCTCCACTTT. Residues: CSVGTGISGSPLHF.

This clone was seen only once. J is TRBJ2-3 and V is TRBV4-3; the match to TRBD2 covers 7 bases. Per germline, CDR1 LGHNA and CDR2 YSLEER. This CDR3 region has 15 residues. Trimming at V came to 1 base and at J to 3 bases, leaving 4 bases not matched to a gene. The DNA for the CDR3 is TGCGCCAGCAGCCAAGTATGGGGAGGGACAGATACGCAGTATTTT. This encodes CASSQVWGGTDTQYF.

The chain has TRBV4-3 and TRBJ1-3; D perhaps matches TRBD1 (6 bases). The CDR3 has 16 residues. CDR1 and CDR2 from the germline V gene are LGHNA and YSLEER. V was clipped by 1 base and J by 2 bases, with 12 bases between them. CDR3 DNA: TGCGCCAGCAGCCAAGCCCACACAGGGCCTGGAAACACCATATATTTT. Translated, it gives CASSQAHTGPGNTIYF.

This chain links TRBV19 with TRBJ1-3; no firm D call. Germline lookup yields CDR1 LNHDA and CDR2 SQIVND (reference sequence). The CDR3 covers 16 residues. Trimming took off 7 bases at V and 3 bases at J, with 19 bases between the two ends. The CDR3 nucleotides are TGTGCCAGTATCCCCGATAGCTTGCTGGGTGGAAACACCATATATTTT. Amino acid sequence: CASIPDSLLGGNTIYF.

DNA for the CDR3: TGTGCCAGCAGCTGGAAGACTAGCCACTACGAGCAGTACTTC. Its protein product is CASSWKTSHYEQYF. This chain links TRBV5-6 with TRBJ2-7, with 7 bases that match TRBD2. Germline loops: CDR1 SGHDT, CDR2 YYEEEE. This CDR3 spans 14 amino acids. Trimming took 3 bases from V and 3 from J; bases not matched to a gene: 6.

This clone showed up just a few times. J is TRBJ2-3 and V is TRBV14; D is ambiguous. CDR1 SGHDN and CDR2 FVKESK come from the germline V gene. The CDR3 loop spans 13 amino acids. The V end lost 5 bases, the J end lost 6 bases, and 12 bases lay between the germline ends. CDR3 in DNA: TGTGCCAGCAGCTTGCTGTTCAGGGATACGCAGTATTTT. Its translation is CASSLLFRDTQYF.

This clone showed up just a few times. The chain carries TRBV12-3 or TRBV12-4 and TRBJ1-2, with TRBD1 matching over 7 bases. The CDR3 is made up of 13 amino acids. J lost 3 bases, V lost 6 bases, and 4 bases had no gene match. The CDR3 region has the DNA TGTGCCAGCAGCTACGACAGGGACTATGGCTACACCTTC. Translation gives CASSYDRDYGYTF.

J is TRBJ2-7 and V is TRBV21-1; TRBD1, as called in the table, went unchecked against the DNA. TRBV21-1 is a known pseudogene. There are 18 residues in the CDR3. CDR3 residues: CASSKEGTGELVSYEQYF. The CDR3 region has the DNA TGTGCCAGCAGCAAAGAGGGGACAGGGGAGCTGGTCTCCTACGAGCAGTACTTC.

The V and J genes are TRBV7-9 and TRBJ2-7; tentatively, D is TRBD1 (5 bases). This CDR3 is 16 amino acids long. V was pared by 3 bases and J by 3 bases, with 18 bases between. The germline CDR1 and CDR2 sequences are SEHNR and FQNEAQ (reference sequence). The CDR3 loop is CASSFGPLDSGYEQYF. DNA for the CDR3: TGTGCCAGCAGCTTCGGTCCGCTAGACAGTGGCTACGAGCAGTACTTC. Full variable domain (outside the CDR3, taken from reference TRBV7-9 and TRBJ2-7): DTGVSQNPRHKITKRGQNVTFRCDPISEHNRLYWYRQTLGQGPEFLTYFQNEAQLEKSRLLSDRFSAERPKGSFSTLEIQRTEQGDSAMYLCASSFGPLDSGYEQYFGPGTRLTVT.